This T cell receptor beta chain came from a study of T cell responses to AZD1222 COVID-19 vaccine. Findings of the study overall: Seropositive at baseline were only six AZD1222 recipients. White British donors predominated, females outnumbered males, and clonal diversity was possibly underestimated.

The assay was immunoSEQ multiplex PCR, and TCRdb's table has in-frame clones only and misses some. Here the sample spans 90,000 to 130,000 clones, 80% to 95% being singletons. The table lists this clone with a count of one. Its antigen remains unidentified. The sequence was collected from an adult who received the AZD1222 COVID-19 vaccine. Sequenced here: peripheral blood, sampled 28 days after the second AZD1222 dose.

This CDR3 reads CASTDGGAGTGELFF. The DNA of the CDR3 is TGCGCCAGCACGGACGGGGGCGCGGGCACCGGGGAGCTGTTTTTT. This chain connects TRBV10-1 to TRBJ2-2; possibly TRBD1 or TRBD2 for D (6 bases each). Germline V gene lookup returns CDR1 WNHNN and CDR2 SYGVQD (reference sequence). V lost 7 bases, J lost 4 bases, and 16 bases lay in between. The CDR3 is 15 residues long.